This note documents a single T cell receptor beta chain sequence. It lacks a known antigen. No base qualities exist here, and no much larger clone lies one base off it. In the prospective study, participants were about 18 to 95 years old, resided in fewer than 25 geographic areas of the United States, and were enrolled through a virtual design. To assign participants to cohorts, the prospective study relied on clinical history that participants themselves reported in a screening survey and a study questionnaire. In the prospective study, mobile phlebotomists collected whole blood, serum and a nasopharyngeal or oropharyngeal swab from each participant. Over a roughly 2-month period, participants in the prospective study had the option of providing additional blood draws and questionnaires. Blood samples from the prospective study were shipped frozen or at room temperature prior to DNA extraction.

The data belong to a study of blood T cell repertoires in COVID-19 (dated by TCRdb to 2020 to 2021). Looking at the study overall: The collaborator samples originated in the United States, Italy and Spain and spanned the acute and convalescent phases of COVID-19. The prospective study material was composed of cDNA or gDNA derived from T cells, B-cell-depleted T cells, or PBMCs. Subjects who had been exposed to COVID-19, were actively infected with it, or had recovered from it provided the deeply sampled blood TCRbeta repertoires that made up the dataset. A freely available public database, intended as a resource for researchers studying the immune response to SARS-CoV-2, is where the repertoires were released. Samples came from the ongoing ImmuneRACE study (first 160 participants) plus 1,254 subjects from 6 global collaborators. The sample metadata nearly always contained a de-identified subject ID, COVID-19 status, age in years and sex. Where available, HLA class I and class II types were obtained from metadata supplied by the sample provider rather than from assay-based typing. Broad study findings and their caveats: How much clinical and demographic metadata was included differed by source and by participant, and the metadata was provided uncurated.

The immunoSEQ Assay, a bias-controlled multiplex PCR, was used to amplify TCRbeta CDR3 regions from genomic DNA. Per the authors' processing: Nucleated cell counts per sample were estimated from amplification of reference gene primers within the assay. To quantify the absolute abundance of each unique TCRbeta CDR3 rearrangement, sequence reads were collapsed and filtered. For each sample, productive Simpson clonality was calculated as the square root of Simpson's diversity index over productive rearrangements. The table was pulled from immuneACCESS by TCRdb, which kept in-frame rearrangements only. Such tables lose some clones; where checked, under half of the loss comes from unresolved V genes, and the rest has no known cause. V, J and clone size are those of that table, while D and trimming were read from the DNA. Within this sample are under 300,000 clones, with approximately 91% of them counted one time only. Approximately 2.5% of the sample is in the top ten clones.

The receptor's source is a woman in her thirties or forties with acute COVID-19. The specimen sequenced was PBMCs or T cells enriched from blood (not recorded which).

The CDR3 has the sequence CASGQSGSNQPQHF. The base sequence is TGTGCTAGTGGACAGAGTGGGAGCAATCAGCCCCAGCATTTT. The chain uses TRBV12-5 and TRBJ1-5; the D gene is unclear. Cut back by 6 bases and 1 base, the V and J ends lie 10 bases apart. The CDR3 spans 14 residues, from the cysteine through the phenylalanine. Just the 42-base CDR3 DNA is kept, in frame starting at base 1. As encoded in the germline V gene, CDR1 is LGHNT while CDR2 is FRNRAP.